This note documents a single T cell receptor beta chain sequence. There are 13 residues in the CDR3. With V trimmed by 2 bases and J by 7 bases, 3 bases remained unmatched. The germline gives CDR1 WSHSY, CDR2 SAAADI. The sample belongs to a study of blood T cell repertoires in COVID-19. Study in general: In each case, the material was cDNA or gDNA derived from T cells, B-cell-depleted T cells, or PBMCs.

The protocol was immunoSEQ multiplex PCR, while the TCRdb copy is restricted to in-frame clones and leaves out a portion. The sample lists 50,000 to 70,000 clones; around 66% were seen once. The study recruited exposed participants who had met a COVID-19 case within 2 weeks before entry. The genes are TRBV10-2 and TRBJ1-2; TRBD1 aligns across 8 bases. This clonotype was obtained from a woman aged 60-75 years who had been exposed to COVID-19. Sequencing was performed on PBMCs or T cells enriched from blood (not recorded which). The CDR3 here is CASSEGQGTGYTF. The DNA for the CDR3 is TGCGCCAGCAGTGAGGGACAGGGTACTGGCTACACCTTC.